These 22 T cell receptor beta chains came from one sample sequenced in a study of control samples from healthy donors and cancer patients. The data were produced by immunoSEQ multiplex PCR, yet TCRdb's version contains in-frame clones alone and is incomplete. The sample has around 130,000 clones; 80% to 95% are singletons. The sample consisted of blood. The receptors shown here come from a man in his late teens or twenties in good health.

The V gene is TRBV9, the J gene TRBJ2-6; unclear D gene. Germline loops: CDR1 SGDLS, CDR2 YYNGEE. Trimming left V 0 bases short and J 0 bases short, with 10 bases between. The CDR3 runs 17 residues. The CDR3 loop is CASSVDGLRSGANVLTF. In nucleotides, the CDR3 is TGTGCCAGCAGCGTAGATGGCTTACGCTCTGGGGCCAACGTCCTGACTTTC.

On this clone itself: Germline is not matched at one junction end, which may reflect a read error. J is TRBJ2-7 and V is TRBV2; D remains ambiguous. Germline V gene sequence: CDR1 SNHLY, CDR2 FYNNEI. The CDR3 has 11 residues. The CDR3 region is CASSEQSEEYF. CDR3 in DNA: TGTGCCAGCAGTGAACAGAGCGAGGAGTACTTC.

A single count supports this clone. This CDR3 reads CASSLWGQERNEQFF. The CDR3 nucleotides read TGTGCCAGCAGCTTGTGGGGACAGGAGCGCAATGAGCAGTTCTTC. The J gene is TRBJ2-1, the V gene TRBV5-4; 8 bases map to TRBD1. V was pared by 1 base and J by 6 bases, with 6 bases of the junction left unmatched. CDR1 is SGHNT and CDR2 is YYREEE in the germline V gene (reference sequence). The CDR3 is 15 residues long.

The genes are TRBV6-6 and TRBJ1-5; 7 positions match TRBD1. V lost 2 bases and J lost 3; bases outside the gene matches: 4. This CDR3 has 15 residues. The germline V gene has CDR1 MNHNY and CDR2 SVGAGI (reference sequence). The CDR3 nucleotides are TGTGCCAGCAGTTACGGCAGGGGGTACAATCAGCCCCAGCATTTT. This sequence encodes CASSYGRGYNQPQHF.

The J gene is TRBJ1-1, the V gene TRBV30, with D unresolved. CDR3 size: 15 residues. Germline-derived CDR1 and CDR2 are GTSNPN and SVGIG (reference sequence). The germline V and J ends were trimmed by 4 bases and 0 bases, with 15 bases remaining between them. This chain's CDR3 is CAWTPRPHLNTEAFF. CDR3 nucleotide sequence: TGTGCCTGGACCCCCCGCCCGCACCTGAACACTGAAGCTTTCTTT.

The V call is TRBV6-5, the J call TRBJ2-7; D is possibly TRBD1 (6 bases). Trimming left V 6 bases short and J 3 bases short, with 12 bases between. The CDR3 is 13 amino acids. Germline V gene sequence: CDR1 MNHEY, CDR2 SVGAGI. The CDR3 reads CASRTNRDYEQYF. CDR3 nucleotides: TGTGCCAGCAGGACCAACAGGGACTACGAGCAGTACTTC.

V gene TRBV18 combines with J gene TRBJ1-3; D gene unclear. There are 16 residues in the CDR3. Trimming stripped 1 base from V and 0 bases from J, with 10 bases between. Germline assignment: CDR1 KGHSH and CDR2 LQKENI. The chain's CDR3 is CASSPQRTPSGNTIYF. CDR3 in DNA: TGTGCCAGCTCACCACAGAGGACCCCCTCTGGAAACACCATATATTTT.

The chain has TRBV18 and TRBJ1-1; D is uncertain. The V and J ends lost 2 bases and 1 base respectively, with 11 bases between them. Germline loops: CDR1 KGHSH, CDR2 LQKENI. The CDR3 extends over 15 amino acids. The CDR3 DNA sequence: TGTGCCAGCTCACCAACCGGGTTTCCGAACACTGAAGCTTTCTTT. This gives the protein CASSPTGFPNTEAFF.

The V gene is TRBV18, the J gene TRBJ2-7; D is unresolved. Germline CDR1 is KGHSH and CDR2 is LQKENI. The CDR3 contains 14 residues. The V and J ends lost 1 base and 5 bases respectively, with 12 bases between them. CDR3 amino acids: CASSPRAGTNEQYF. The CDR3 DNA follows: TGTGCCAGCTCACCACGGGCAGGAACCAACGAGCAGTACTTC. Full variable domain (missing parts from reference TRBV18 and TRBJ2-7): NAGVMQNPRHLVRRRGQEARLRCSPMKGHSHVYWYRQLPEEGLKFMVYLQKENIIDESGMPKERFSAEFPKEGPSILRIQQVVRGDSAAYFCASSPRAGTNEQYFGPGTRLTVT.

The chain links TRBV10-3 to TRBJ1-2, with TRBD1 matching over 9 bases. Germline V gene lookup returns CDR1 ENHRY and CDR2 SYGVKD. The trim removed 0 bases at V and 6 bases at J, leaving 14 bases unmatched. This CDR3 spans 18 amino acids. The CDR3 coding sequence is TGTGCCATCAGTGAGTCGAAGAATTATAAAAGGACAGGGGATGGCTACACCTTC. Its translation: CAISESKNYKRTGDGYTF.

The V gene is TRBV29-1, the J gene TRBJ1-2, with D possibly being TRBD1 (5 bases). The CDR3 length is 12 residues. Germline V lookup: CDR1 SQVTM, CDR2 ANQGSEA. V was shortened by 4 bases and J by 8 bases, with 14 bases between the two germline ends. The CDR3 protein is CSVAIGDGGYTF. In DNA form, the CDR3 reads TGCAGCGTTGCTATAGGGGACGGCGGCTACACCTTC.

The gene calls are TRBV6-5 and TRBJ2-2, with D hard to call. Germline assignment: CDR1 MNHEY and CDR2 SVGAGI. This CDR3 spans 10 amino acids. Trimming shortened V by 8 bases and J by 7 bases, and 5 bases separated the two germline ends. The CDR3 is CASGNGELFF. The CDR3 region has the DNA TGTGCCAGCGGTAACGGGGAGCTGTTTTTT.

The chain recombines TRBV29-1 with TRBJ1-2; a weak D match, TRBD1 (5 bases). CDR3 size: 13 residues. Trimming left V 5 bases short and J 0 bases short, with 10 bases between. CDR1 and CDR2 (germline): SQVTM, ANQGSEA. CDR3 in amino acids: CSVRRGSNYGYTF. CDR3 nucleotides: TGCAGCGTTCGAAGGGGATCTAACTATGGCTACACCTTC. The full variable domain, rest sourced from reference TRBV29-1 and TRBJ1-2, is SAVISQKPSRDICQRGTSLTIQCQVDSQVTMMFWYRQQPGQSLTLIATANQGSEATYESGFVIDKFPISRPNLTFSTLTVSNMSPEDSSIYLCSVRRGSNYGYTFGSGTRLTVV.

This sequence joins TRBV5-4 and TRBJ2-3; 9 bases map to TRBD1. CDR1 is SGHNT and CDR2 is YYREEE in the germline V gene (reference sequence). CDR3 length: 15 residues. Trimming cost V 2 bases and J 0 bases; bases outside gene matches: 1. The CDR3 DNA sequence: TGTGCCAGCAGCTTCGGACAGGGGAGCACAGATACGCAGTATTTT. Protein sequence: CASSFGQGSTDTQYF. Drawing the rest from reference TRBV5-4 and TRBJ2-3, the complete variable domain is ETGVTQSPTHLIKTRGQQVTLRCSSQSGHNTVSWYQQALGQGPQFIFQYYREEENGRGNFPPRFSGLQFPNYSSELNVNALELDDSALYLCASSFGQGSTDTQYFGPGTRLTVL.

J is TRBJ1-4 and V is TRBV6-6, with D unresolved. Germline V gene data show CDR1 as MNHNY and CDR2 as SVGAGI (reference sequence). The CDR3 length is 16 residues. Deletions cut 5 bases from V and 4 bases from J, with 17 bases between. CDR3 coding DNA: TGTGCCAGCAGTACTCCCCAACGACAACATAATGAAAAACTGTTTTTT. It yields the protein CASSTPQRQHNEKLFF.

The genes are TRBV3-1 (or the pseudogene TRBV3-2) and TRBJ2-5; 8 positions match TRBD1. This CDR3 has 14 residues. The J segment lost 5 bases and the V segment lost 4 bases, leaving 6 bases of the junction unmatched. Germline V gene lookup returns CDR1 LGHDT and CDR2 YNNKEL (reference sequence). CDR3 in amino acids: CASSPWTGRETQYF. The CDR3 bases are TGTGCCAGCAGCCCTTGGACAGGGCGCGAGACCCAGTACTTC.

This sequence joins TRBV25-1 and TRBJ2-7, with TRBD1 identical over 8 bases. The V segment lost 2 bases and the J segment 3 bases; nucleotides outside the gene matches: 6. Germline V CDR1 and CDR2: MGHDK, SYGVNS. The CDR3 length is 15 residues. The CDR3 region is CASSEAGTGRYEQYF. CDR3 DNA sequence: TGTGCCAGCAGTGAAGCCGGGACAGGCCGCTACGAGCAGTACTTC.

In this sample, this clone turned up a few times. The CDR3 nucleotides are TGTGCCAGCAGCCAAGCATGGGGGTTTGGTGGCTACACCTTC. Translated, it gives CASSQAWGFGGYTF. This sequence joins TRBV14 and TRBJ1-2, with TRBD1 as a possible D gene (5 bases). Germline V gene lookup returns CDR1 SGHDN and CDR2 FVKESK. Trimming left V 1 base short and J 7 bases short, with 13 bases between. CDR3 length equals 14 residues.

The chain has TRBV7-9 and TRBJ1-3, with D unresolved. V lost 5 bases, J lost 0 bases, and 8 bases lay in between. The length of the CDR3 is 14 residues. Germline lookup yields CDR1 SEHNR and CDR2 FQNEAQ (reference sequence). CDR3 bases: TGTGCCAGCAGCCCGGGCCTCTCTGGAAACACCATATATTTT. Amino acid sequence: CASSPGLSGNTIYF. The complete variable domain, with remaining parts taken from reference TRBV7-9 and TRBJ1-3, reads DTGVSQNPRHKITKRGQNVTFRCDPISEHNRLYWYRQTLGQGPEFLTYFQNEAQLEKSRLLSDRFSAERPKGSFSTLEIQRTEQGDSAMYLCASSPGLSGNTIYFGEGSWLTVV.

The chain employs TRBV7-9 and TRBJ1-1; D not resolved. Germline V gene data show CDR1 as SEHNR and CDR2 as FQNEAQ (reference sequence). The CDR3 sequence is 11 residues long. V lost 1 base, J lost 12 bases, and 9 bases lay in between. The CDR3 region has the DNA TGTGCCAGCAGCTTAGACACATTGTCTTTCTTT. It encodes CASSLDTLSFF.

The chain employs TRBV6-5 and TRBJ2-7, with D tentatively TRBD2 (6 bases). Trimming left V 4 bases short and J 2 bases short, with 12 bases between. This CDR3 has 14 amino acids. Per the germline V gene, CDR1 is MNHEY and CDR2 is SVGAGI. The CDR3 is CASSSYRGTYEQYF. The CDR3 bases are TGTGCCAGCAGTTCTTACCGGGGGACCTACGAGCAGTACTTC.

The chain combines TRBV5-6 with TRBJ2-7; possible D gene TRBD2, 6 bases. The CDR3 extends over 16 amino acids. Trimming removed 6 bases at V and 5 bases at J, with 24 bases between. Germline CDR1 SGHDT, CDR2 YYEEEE. The CDR3, as DNA: TGTGCCAGCACCAACACCTTCCGGGACTTGGGCCACGAGCAGTACTTC. Translation gives CASTNTFRDLGHEQYF.